The T cell receptor (beta chain) described here comes from a study of blood T cell repertoires in COVID-19. Study-level background: Sample material is recorded as cDNA or gDNA derived from T cells, B-cell-depleted T cells, or PBMCs.

The ends were cut back, 6 bases at V and 5 bases at J, with 16 bases in the middle. Germline CDR1 reads SGHAT; CDR2 reads FQNNGV. This CDR3 is 15 amino acids long. Seattle patient enrollment occurred during active infection, with longitudinal follow-up thereafter. Original methodology: Amplification with reference gene primers provided the estimates of nucleated cell counts. Method: immunoSEQ multiplex PCR; TCRdb's copy keeps in-frame clones and lacks some. V and J calls and clone size are given by that table; D and trimming were obtained from the DNA. The data contain roughly 110,000 clones, roughly four fifths of them seen just once; the ten biggest clones take up 6.2%.

This chain links TRBV11-2 with TRBJ2-2, with D maybe TRBD2 (5 bases). The sequenced sample consisted of peripheral blood. This TCR came from a man at least 80 years old with COVID-19, enrolled during active disease. The CDR3 loop reads CASSSLGEETGELFF. CDR3 nucleotide sequence: TGTGCCAGCAGTTCACTCGGGGAAGAAACCGGGGAGCTGTTTTTT.